These 27 T cell receptor beta chains were all obtained from the same sample, sequenced in a study of graft-versus-host responses after intestinal transplantation. Produced via immunoSEQ multiplex PCR; TCRdb's table is partial and in-frame only. The sample has about 18,000 clones, roughly 37% seen once. The sequencing used alloreactive CD4+ T cells from a mixed lymphocyte reaction culture, collected before intestinal transplant. Subset denoted: CFSE-low proliferating T cells sorted from approximately 6-day pre-transplant mixed lymphocyte reaction (GvH or HvG direction). Every receptor here comes from a human patient who received an intestinal transplant.

This rearrangement joins TRBV5-1 to TRBJ1-2; 9 bases agree with TRBD1. V lost 4 bases and J lost 5; bases outside the gene matches: 6. CDR3 length: 14 residues. From germline, CDR1 is SGHRS and CDR2 YFSETQ. DNA for the CDR3: TGCGCCAGCAGCCCGGGGACAGGGCCATATGGCTACACCTTC. Translating it yields CASSPGTGPYGYTF.

This clone has just a few counts. The chain is built from TRBV4-3 and TRBJ2-3; 8 nucleotides line up with TRBD2. The length of the CDR3 is 15 residues. Germline values: CDR1 LGHNA, CDR2 YSLEER. Losses at the gene ends were 7 bases for V and 2 bases for J; bases not matched to a gene: 8. CDR3 sequence (DNA): TGCGCCAGCACCTTAGCGGGGACACCCACAGATACGCAGTATTTT. This sequence encodes CASTLAGTPTDTQYF.

The V gene is TRBV11-2, the J gene TRBJ2-1, with D perhaps TRBD2 (6 bases). The CDR3 extends over 14 amino acids. Per germline, CDR1 SGHAT and CDR2 FQNNGV. V was trimmed by 5 bases and J by 7 bases, leaving 15 bases between them. Here the CDR3 reads CASSLLTRRNEQFF. The CDR3 DNA is TGTGCCAGCAGCCTCCTGACTAGACGGAATGAGCAGTTCTTC.

This clone occurred a few times. The chain combines TRBV2 with TRBJ1-2; 10 bases agree with TRBD1. Germline lookup yields CDR1 SNHLY and CDR2 FYNNEI. The CDR3 loop spans 14 amino acids. J gave up 8 bases and V 7 bases, and 10 bases lay outside the gene matches. The CDR3 nucleotides are TGTGCCAGCATCGGGGACAGGGGAATCTGGGGCTACACCTTC. It is translated as CASIGDRGIWGYTF.

This clone was counted a few times. This rearrangement joins TRBV11-3 to TRBJ2-1; tentative D call: TRBD2 (5 bases). Trimming shortened V by 8 bases and J by 3 bases, and 14 bases separated the two germline ends. Germline V CDR1 and CDR2: SGHNT, YENEEA. This CDR3 contains 14 residues. The CDR3 protein is CASAQRAVYNEQFF. The CDR3 DNA sequence: TGTGCCAGCGCCCAGAGGGCAGTCTACAATGAGCAGTTCTTC.

The CDR3 DNA sequence: TGTGCCAGCAGCGTGGGGGACGGGAGCTCCTACGAGCAGTACTTC. The encoded protein is CASSVGDGSSYEQYF. The chain recombines TRBV5-4 with TRBJ2-7; D might be TRBD2 (6 bases). The germline gives CDR1 SGHNT, CDR2 YYREEE (reference sequence). V was cut by 4 bases and J by 0 bases, with 14 bases left in between. The CDR3 is 15 amino acids.

This chain's CDR3 is CASSLILAGFNYEQYF. The CDR3, as DNA: TGTGCCAGCAGCTTAATACTAGCGGGGTTTAATTACGAGCAGTACTTC. The V and J genes are TRBV7-9 and TRBJ2-7, with 10 nucleotides matching TRBD2. The CDR3 runs 16 residues. The junction had 8 bases not matched to a gene; V was cut back by 2 bases and J by 4 bases. Germline lookup yields CDR1 SEHNR and CDR2 FQNEAQ (reference sequence).

V is TRBV14 and J is TRBJ1-6, with TRBD1 matching 8 bases. Germline values: CDR1 SGHDN, CDR2 FVKESK. There are 14 residues in the CDR3. V was pared by 7 bases and J by 6 bases, with 5 bases of the junction left unmatched. The CDR3 coding sequence is TGTGCCAGCAAACCGGGACAGGTTAATTCACCCCTCCACTTT. This sequence encodes CASKPGQVNSPLHF.

The chain uses TRBV11-2 and TRBJ2-7; D is ambiguous. The CDR3 has 12 amino acids. Deletions cut 4 bases from V and 2 bases from J, with 6 bases between. Germline CDR1 SGHAT, CDR2 FQNNGV. Written as DNA, the CDR3 is TGTGCCAGCAGCTGGGGAACCTACGAGCAGTACTTC. Translation gives CASSWGTYEQYF. The full variable domain, rest sourced from reference TRBV11-2 and TRBJ2-7, is EAGVAQSPRYKIIEKRQSVAFWCNPISGHATLYWYQQILGQGPKLLIQFQNNGVVDDSQLPKDRFSAERLKGVDSTLKIQPAKLEDSAVYLCASSWGTYEQYFGPGTRLTVT.

The rearrangement joins TRBV6-6 to TRBJ1-6, with D possibly TRBD1 on 5 matching bases. CDR3 length equals 16 residues. The germline V gene encodes CDR1 MNHNY and CDR2 SVGAGI (reference sequence). V was cut by 2 bases and J by 2 bases, with 10 bases left in between. The CDR3 coding sequence is TGTGCCAGCAGTTACGGGCCAGGGACCTATAATTCACCCCTCCACTTT. Translating gives CASSYGPGTYNSPLHF.

The chain links TRBV19 to TRBJ2-7; 8 bases align to TRBD1. Germline V gene lookup returns CDR1 LNHDA and CDR2 SQIVND (reference sequence). This CDR3 comprises 16 residues. V gave up 3 bases and J gave up 2 bases; unmatched junction bases: 9. The CDR3 reads CASSMRTGPITYEQYF. CDR3 DNA sequence: TGTGCCAGTAGTATGAGGACAGGGCCTATAACCTACGAGCAGTACTTC.

V and J are TRBV5-1 and TRBJ1-1; D is undetermined. Germline V gene sequence: CDR1 SGHRS, CDR2 YFSETQ. The CDR3 has 14 amino acids. V dropped 4 bases and J dropped 0 bases, with 10 bases sitting between them. In DNA, the CDR3 is TGCGCCAGCAGCAACCCGCCCCTGAACACTGAAGCTTTCTTT. It specifies CASSNPPLNTEAFF. Based on the CDR3 plus reference TRBV5-1 and TRBJ1-1, the full variable domain is KAGVTQTPRYLIKTRGQQVTLSCSPISGHRSVSWYQQTPGQGLQFLFEYFSETQRNKGNFPGRFSGRQFSNSRSEMNVSTLELGDSALYLCASSNPPLNTEAFFGQGTRLTVV.

This clone was seen more than once but under ten times. V usage is TRBV30 and J usage is TRBJ2-3; 10 bases are shared with TRBD2. This CDR3 has 14 residues. Looked up from germline, CDR1 is GTSNPN and CDR2 is SVGIG (reference sequence). The CDR3 protein is CAGNSGLAADTQYF. The CDR3 nucleotides are TGTGCTGGAAACAGTGGACTAGCGGCAGATACGCAGTATTTT.

The chain combines TRBV6-5 with TRBJ1-6; D gene unclear. The V end was cut by 4 bases, the J end by 10 bases, with 14 bases between. The CDR3 runs 14 residues. Germline loops: CDR1 MNHEY, CDR2 SVGAGI. CDR3 sequence reads: CASSSGERRSPLHF. The CDR3, as DNA: TGTGCCAGCAGTTCCGGGGAGAGGAGGTCACCCCTCCACTTT.

This chain connects TRBV7-3 to TRBJ2-3; 13 bases are shared with TRBD2. Germline lookup yields CDR1 SGHTA and CDR2 FQGTGA. The length of the CDR3 is 16 residues. V shed 5 bases, J shed 1 base, and the junction held 3 bases outside the gene matches. CDR3 protein: CASSPGTSGGTDTQYF. Here the CDR3 DNA reads TGTGCCAGCAGCCCCGGGACTAGCGGGGGCACAGATACGCAGTATTTT. Combining the CDR3 with reference TRBV7-3 and TRBJ2-3 gives the whole variable domain GAGVSQTPSNKVTEKGKYVELRCDPISGHTALYWYRQSLGQGPEFLIYFQGTGAADDSGLPNDRFFAVRPEGSVSTLKIQRTERGDSAVYLCASSPGTSGGTDTQYFGPGTRLTVL.

The chain is built from TRBV2 and TRBJ2-2; 9 bases are a match to TRBD2. V lost 6 bases to trimming and J lost 4 bases; unmatched junction nucleotides: 9. CDR3 length equals 16 residues. Germline V gene data show CDR1 as SNHLY and CDR2 as FYNNEI. CDR3 nucleotides: TGTGCCAGCAGGCCCGGACTAGCGTTTCGCACCGGGGAGCTGTTTTTT. Translated, it gives CASRPGLAFRTGELFF.

The chain is built from TRBV6-1 and TRBJ2-3, with D unresolved. Germline assignment: CDR1 MNHNS and CDR2 SASEGT. The V end was cut by 8 bases, the J end by 4 bases, with 10 bases between. The CDR3 is 12 amino acids. CDR3 nucleotides: TGTGCCAGCGGAAGAACCCCAGATACGCAGTATTTT. Its translation: CASGRTPDTQYF.

In this sample, this clone turned up a few times. V and J are TRBV5-1 and TRBJ2-5, with 8 positions matching TRBD2. The CDR3 is 16 residues long. Trimming took 3 bases from V and 1 from J; bases not matched to a gene: 8. The germline V gene encodes CDR1 SGHRS and CDR2 YFSETQ. The CDR3 here is CASSSGGGGLQETQYF. DNA of the CDR3: TGCGCCAGCAGCTCGGGGGGGGGCGGCCTCCAAGAGACCCAGTACTTC.

The chain's CDR3 is CASNDPGLVRQYF. The CDR3 nucleotides are TGTGCCAGCAACGACCCGGGACTAGTGAGGCAGTATTTT. The rearrangement links TRBV7-8 to TRBJ2-3; 8 positions match TRBD2. Germline V gene lookup returns CDR1 SGHVS and CDR2 FQNEAQ. CDR3 length: 13 amino acids. Unmatched junction bases numbered 11, after V lost 7 bases and J lost 11 bases.

The chain links TRBV18 to TRBJ2-7; D is tentatively TRBD1 or TRBD2 (5 bases each). The V and J ends lost 1 base and 5 bases respectively, with 18 bases between them. Looked up from germline, CDR1 is KGHSH and CDR2 is LQKENI. This CDR3 region has 16 residues. CDR3 region: CASSPRVGAGTHEQYF. DNA for the CDR3: TGTGCCAGCTCACCACGGGTCGGGGCAGGGACCCACGAGCAGTACTTC.

The chain is built from TRBV19 and TRBJ2-7, with D possibly matching TRBD1 (6 bases). V was trimmed by 1 base and J by 8 bases, leaving 12 bases between them. The CDR3 contains 13 residues. Germline V gene sequence: CDR1 LNHDA, CDR2 SQIVND (reference sequence). The DNA for the CDR3 is TGTGCCAGTAGTATAGCGACAGGCTCCCAGCAGTACTTC. It yields the protein CASSIATGSQQYF.

This clone was detected only a few times. The chain has TRBV19 and TRBJ1-6, with D unclear. The CDR3 runs to 14 residues. Germline CDR1 reads LNHDA; CDR2 reads SQIVND (reference sequence). V dropped 2 bases and J dropped 5 bases, with 7 bases sitting between them. The CDR3 loop reads CASSIRSDNSPLHF. The CDR3 DNA sequence: TGTGCCAGTAGTATACGGTCTGATAATTCACCCCTCCACTTT.

The V gene is TRBV4-1, the J gene TRBJ1-5; TRBD1 aligns across 9 bases. Germline V gene lookup returns CDR1 MGHRA and CDR2 YSYEKL. CDR3 length: 17 amino acids. V dropped 5 bases and J dropped 1; count of bases not matched to a gene: 9. For the CDR3, the DNA is TGCGCCAGCAGCACGGAGTGGGACAGGGCAAGCAATCAGCCCCAGCATTTT. Amino acids: CASSTEWDRASNQPQHF.

This clone has a handful of counts. The chain has TRBV4-2 and TRBJ2-3; 7 bases line up with TRBD2. The germline V gene has CDR1 LGHNA and CDR2 YNFKEQ. V shed 0 bases and J 6 bases; nucleotides not matched to a gene: 6. This CDR3 spans 15 amino acids. The CDR3 nucleotides read TGTGCCAGCAGCCAAGATCGGCCAGCGGGGGATACGCAGTATTTT. Translating it yields CASSQDRPAGDTQYF.

The CDR3 here is CASSEGTRKTEAFF. DNA of the CDR3: TGTGCCAGCAGTGAAGGGACAAGGAAAACTGAAGCTTTCTTT. This chain connects TRBV2 to TRBJ1-1; tentatively, D is TRBD1 (5 bases). CDR3 length equals 14 residues. Germline lookup yields CDR1 SNHLY and CDR2 FYNNEI. Trimming took off 1 base at V and 5 bases at J, with 11 bases between the two ends. The complete variable domain, with remaining parts taken from reference TRBV2 and TRBJ1-1, reads EPEVTQTPSHQVTQMGQEVILRCVPISNHLYFYWYRQILGQKVEFLVSFYNNEISEKSEIFDDQFSVERPDGSNFTLKIRSTKLEDSAMYFCASSEGTRKTEAFFGQGTRLTVV.

The V gene is TRBV5-1, the J gene TRBJ1-2, with TRBD1 as a possible D gene (6 bases). This CDR3 comprises 15 residues. V lost 4 bases, J lost 8 bases, and 21 bases lay in between. The V gene's germline CDR1 is SGHRS and CDR2 YFSETQ. DNA of the CDR3: TGCGCCAGCAGCAGATCCGGGACAAAGGAAGGGGGCTACACCTTC. Residues: CASSRSGTKEGGYTF.

This clone was detected once. V and J are TRBV6-5 and TRBJ2-7; 9 bases align to TRBD1. Trimming removed 5 bases from V and 3 bases from J; junction bases left unmatched: 5. The CDR3 runs 14 residues. The V gene's germline CDR1 is MNHEY and CDR2 SVGAGI. CDR3 sequence (DNA): TGTGCCAGCAGTCGAGGGACAGGGTACTACGAGCAGTACTTC. It translates to CASSRGTGYYEQYF.